The 10 T cell receptor beta chains below all came from one sample that was sequenced in a study of T cells after yellow fever vaccination. TCRdb reanalysed the 5' RACE reads using MiXCR and keeps one entry per CDR3 protein. The profile covers about 360,000 distinct CDR3 sequences, with about 6% appearing a single time and 15% taken by the ten largest. The source material was PBMCs, sampled 5 days after the yellow fever booster vaccination. The source is a man aged 25-45 years who received the YFV17D yellow fever vaccine.

The gene calls are TRBV5-1 and TRBJ2-1; D is possibly TRBD2 (5 bases). CDR1 and CDR2 (germline): SGHRS, YFSETQ. CDR3 length: 15 amino acids. V lost 0 bases, J lost 4 bases, and 11 bases lay in between. CDR3 DNA sequence: TGCGCCAGCAGCTTGGGTGGGAGTATATACAATGAGCAGTTCTTC. Amino acids: CASSLGGSIYNEQFF.

This clonotype was found a few times. The chain links TRBV12-3 or TRBV12-4 to TRBJ1-1; weak D call: TRBD1 (6 bases). V lost 1 base and J 8 bases, leaving 14 bases between the germline ends. The CDR3 sequence is 14 residues long. In DNA, the CDR3 is TGTGCCAGCAGTTTAGATCGGGGAGGGGGGGAAGCTTTCTTT. This translates into CASSLDRGGGEAFF.

This clonotype came up many times. The CDR3 DNA sequence: TGTGCCAGCAGATATATGGGACTAGGAGACGAGCAGTACTTC. Its protein product is CASRYMGLGDEQYF. The rearrangement joins TRBV6-5 to TRBJ2-7; 8 positions agree with TRBD2. CDR1 and CDR2 (germline): MNHEY, SVGAGI. The J segment lost 5 bases and the V segment lost 6 bases, leaving 9 bases of the junction unmatched. This CDR3 contains 14 residues.

In its sample, this clonotype was seen a few times. As DNA, the CDR3 is TGTGCCAGCAGCCCGGACAGAATGACTTGGGAGACCCAGTACTTC. This sequence encodes CASSPDRMTWETQYF. The chain joins TRBV5-6 to TRBJ2-5; a weak D match, TRBD1 (6 bases). The V and J ends lost 4 bases and 5 bases respectively, with 18 bases between them. CDR3 length equals 15 residues. The germline CDR1 and CDR2 sequences are SGHDT and YYEEEE.

In its sample, this clonotype was seen many times. This chain links TRBV28 with TRBJ1-2, with unresolved D. Germline CDR1 MDHEN, CDR2 SYDVKM. The CDR3 runs 13 residues. V was clipped by 2 bases and J by 13 bases, with 17 bases between them. Here the CDR3 reads CASSLPRGAAGTF. The CDR3, as DNA: TGTGCCAGCAGTTTACCGCGGGGAGCGGCCGGCACCTTC.

This clonotype was counted between two and nine times. The J gene is TRBJ2-7, the V gene TRBV29-1; tentatively, D is TRBD1 or TRBD2 (5 bases each). The CDR3 spans 12 residues. CDR1 is SQVTM and CDR2 is ANQGSEA in the germline V gene. V was cut by 8 bases and J by 13 bases, with 24 bases left in between. CDR3 coding DNA: TGCAGCCCCATCCGGGACCAGGAACGACGCTACTTC. Amino acid sequence: CSPIRDQERRYF.

The J gene is TRBJ2-7, the V gene TRBV28; 9 nucleotides align to TRBD1. This CDR3 comprises 17 residues. After removal of 3 bases from V and 4 bases from J, the junction contained 13 bases not matched to a gene. The germline CDR1 and CDR2 sequences are MDHEN and SYDVKM. The CDR3 DNA reads as TGTGCCAGCAGTTTTCCGGCTTCGGGGACAGGGCGATACGAGCAGTACTTC. The encoded protein is CASSFPASGTGRYEQYF. The full variable domain, with the rest looked up from reference TRBV28 and TRBJ2-7, is DVKVTQSSRYLVKRTGEKVFLECVQDMDHENMFWYRQDPGLGLRLIYFSYDVKMKEKGDIPEGYSVSREKKERFSLILESASTNQTSMYLCASSFPASGTGRYEQYFGPGTRLTVT.

This clonotype was seen repeatedly, ten times or more. V is TRBV7-8 and J is TRBJ2-1; weak D call: TRBD2 (5 bases). The V gene lost 0 bases and the J gene lost 4 bases, with 7 bases spanning the gap. The CDR3 contains 14 residues. The germline V gene encodes CDR1 SGHVS and CDR2 FQNEAQ. CDR3 sequence (DNA): TGTGCCAGCAGCTTAGCTAGCGAATACAATGAGCAGTTCTTC. Its protein product is CASSLASEYNEQFF. Together with reference TRBV7-8 and TRBJ2-1, the CDR3 gives the full variable domain: GAGVSQSPRYKVAKRGQDVALRCDPISGHVSLFWYQQALGQGPEFLTYFQNEAQLDKSGLPSDRFFAERPEGSVSTLKIQRTQQEDSAVYLCASSLASEYNEQFFGPGTRLTVL.

Here the CDR3 DNA reads TGTGCCTGGAGTCTGACAGGGGCGTCAAGCAATCAGCCCCAGCATTTT. Translation: CAWSLTGASSNQPQHF. The J gene is TRBJ1-5, the V gene TRBV30; TRBD1 agrees at 8 bases. Germline V lookup: CDR1 GTSNPN, CDR2 SVGIG (reference sequence). The V segment lost 2 bases and the J segment 1 base; nucleotides outside the gene matches: 7. This CDR3 has 16 amino acids. Complete variable domain (other parts from reference TRBV30 and TRBJ1-5): SQTIHQWPATLVQPVGSPLSLECTVEGTSNPNLYWYRQAAGRGLQLLFYSVGIGQISSEVPQNLSASRPQDRQFILSSKKLLLSDSGFYLCAWSLTGASSNQPQHFGDGTRLSIL.

This clonotype occurred many times. The rearrangement links TRBV7-2 to TRBJ2-1; TRBD2 aligns across 12 bases. The germline V gene has CDR1 SGHTA and CDR2 FQGNSA. The V and J ends lost 1 base and 10 bases, in that order; junction bases with no gene match: 5. This CDR3 region has 15 residues. CDR3 coding DNA: TGTGCCAGCAGCTTAGTGACTAGCGGGAGCCAGGAGCAGTTCTTC. It translates to CASSLVTSGSQEQFF.